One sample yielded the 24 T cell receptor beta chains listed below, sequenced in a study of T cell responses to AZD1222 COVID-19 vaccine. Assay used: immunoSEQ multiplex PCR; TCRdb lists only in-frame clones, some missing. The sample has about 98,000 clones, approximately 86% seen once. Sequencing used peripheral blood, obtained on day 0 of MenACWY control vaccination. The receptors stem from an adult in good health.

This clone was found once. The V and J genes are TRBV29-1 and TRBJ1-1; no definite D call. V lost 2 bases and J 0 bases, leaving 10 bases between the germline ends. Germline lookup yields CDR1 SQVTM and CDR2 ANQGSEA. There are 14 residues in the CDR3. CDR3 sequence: CSVEKRLMNTEAFF. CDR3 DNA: TGCAGCGTTGAAAAACGTCTCATGAACACTGAAGCTTTCTTT.

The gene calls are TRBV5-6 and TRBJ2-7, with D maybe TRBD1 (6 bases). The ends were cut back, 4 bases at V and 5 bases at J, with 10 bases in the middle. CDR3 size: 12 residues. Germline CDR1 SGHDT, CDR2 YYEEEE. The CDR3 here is CASSPRQDEQYF. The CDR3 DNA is TGTGCCAGCAGCCCCCGACAGGACGAGCAGTACTTC.

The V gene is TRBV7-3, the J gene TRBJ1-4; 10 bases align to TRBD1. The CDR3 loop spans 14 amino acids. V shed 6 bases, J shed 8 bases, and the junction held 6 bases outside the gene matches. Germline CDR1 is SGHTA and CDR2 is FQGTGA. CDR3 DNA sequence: TGTGCCAGCAGATTCCGGGACAGGGGCGAAAAACTGTTTTTT. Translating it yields CASRFRDRGEKLFF.

The CDR3 is CASSSHPQGDTIYF. As DNA, the CDR3 is TGTGCCAGCAGCTCCCACCCCCAGGGGGACACCATATATTTT. The gene calls are TRBV11-2 and TRBJ1-3, with TRBD1 matching over 7 bases. J was trimmed by 8 bases and V by 4 bases; bases with no gene match: 8. The CDR3 has 14 residues. CDR1 and CDR2 (germline): SGHAT, FQNNGV.

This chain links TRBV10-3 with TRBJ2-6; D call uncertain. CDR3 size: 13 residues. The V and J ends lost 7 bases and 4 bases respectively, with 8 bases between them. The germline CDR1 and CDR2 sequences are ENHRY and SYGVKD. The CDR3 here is CAITLGGANVLTF. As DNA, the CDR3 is TGTGCCATCACCCTGGGGGGGGCCAACGTCCTGACTTTC.

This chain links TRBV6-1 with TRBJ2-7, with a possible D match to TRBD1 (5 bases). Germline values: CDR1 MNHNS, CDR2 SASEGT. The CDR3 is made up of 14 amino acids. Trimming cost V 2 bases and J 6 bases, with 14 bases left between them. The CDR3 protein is CASSESQGLLEQYF. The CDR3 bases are TGTGCCAGCAGTGAATCTCAGGGTTTGCTCGAGCAGTACTTC.

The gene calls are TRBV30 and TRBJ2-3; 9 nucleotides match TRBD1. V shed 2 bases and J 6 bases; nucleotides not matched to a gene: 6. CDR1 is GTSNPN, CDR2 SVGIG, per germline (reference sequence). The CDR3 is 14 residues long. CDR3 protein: CAWSPGTGPDTQYF. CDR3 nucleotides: TGTGCCTGGAGTCCCGGGACAGGGCCCGATACGCAGTATTTT.

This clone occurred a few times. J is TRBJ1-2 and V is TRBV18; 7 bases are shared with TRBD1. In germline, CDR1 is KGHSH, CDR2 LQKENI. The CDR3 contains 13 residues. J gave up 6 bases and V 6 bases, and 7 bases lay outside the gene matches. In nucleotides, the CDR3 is TGTGCCAGCTCGCTCACAGGGGAAGATGGCTACACCTTC. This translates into CASSLTGEDGYTF.

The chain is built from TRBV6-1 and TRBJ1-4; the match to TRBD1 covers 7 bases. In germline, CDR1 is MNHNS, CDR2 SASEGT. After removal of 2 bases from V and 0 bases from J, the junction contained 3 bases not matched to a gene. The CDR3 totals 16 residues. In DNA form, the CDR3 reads TGTGCCAGCAGTGAAACAACAGGGGCAACTAATGAAAAACTGTTTTTT. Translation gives CASSETTGATNEKLFF.

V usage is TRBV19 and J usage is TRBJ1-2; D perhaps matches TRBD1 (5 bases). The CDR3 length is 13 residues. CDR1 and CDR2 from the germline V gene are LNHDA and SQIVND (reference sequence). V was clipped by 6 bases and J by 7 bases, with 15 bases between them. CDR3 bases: TGTGCCAGTAGAGAGCAGGGAGTGGGTGGCTACACCTTC. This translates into CASREQGVGGYTF. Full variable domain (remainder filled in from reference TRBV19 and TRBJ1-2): DGGITQSPKYLFRKEGQNVTLSCEQNLNHDAMYWYRQDPGQGLRLIYYSQIVNDFQKGDIAEGYSVSREKKESFPLTVTSAQKNPTAFYLCASREQGVGGYTFGSGTRLTVV.

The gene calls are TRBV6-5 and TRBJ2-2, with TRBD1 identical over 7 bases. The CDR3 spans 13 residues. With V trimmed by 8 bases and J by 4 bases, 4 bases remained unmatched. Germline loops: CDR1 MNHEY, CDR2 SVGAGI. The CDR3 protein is CASRGGGTGELFF. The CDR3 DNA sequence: TGTGCCAGCCGAGGGGGCGGCACCGGGGAGCTGTTTTTT.

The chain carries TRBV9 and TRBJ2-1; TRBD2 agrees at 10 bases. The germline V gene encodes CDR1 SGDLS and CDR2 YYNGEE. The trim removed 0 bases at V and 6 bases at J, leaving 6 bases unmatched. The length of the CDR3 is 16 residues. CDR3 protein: CASSVDQRGGINEQFF. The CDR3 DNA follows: TGTGCCAGCAGCGTAGATCAGCGGGGGGGTATCAATGAGCAGTTCTTC. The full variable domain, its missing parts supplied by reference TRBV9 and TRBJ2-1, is DSGVTQTPKHLITATGQRVTLRCSPRSGDLSVYWYQQSLDQGLQFLIQYYNGEERAKGNILERFSAQQFPDLHSELNLSSLELGDSALYFCASSVDQRGGINEQFFGPGTRLTVL.

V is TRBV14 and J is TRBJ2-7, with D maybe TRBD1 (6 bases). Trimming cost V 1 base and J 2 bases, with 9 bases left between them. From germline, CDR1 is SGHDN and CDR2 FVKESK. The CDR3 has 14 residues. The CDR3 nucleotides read TGTGCCAGCAGCCAAGGTACAGGGACCTACGAGCAGTACTTC. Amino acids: CASSQGTGTYEQYF.

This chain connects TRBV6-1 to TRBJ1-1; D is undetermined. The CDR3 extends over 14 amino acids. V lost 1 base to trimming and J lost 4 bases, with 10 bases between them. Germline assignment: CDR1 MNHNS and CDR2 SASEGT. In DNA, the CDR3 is TGTGCCAGCAGTGAAGAGGGCTGGAGCACTGAAGCTTTCTTT. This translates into CASSEEGWSTEAFF.

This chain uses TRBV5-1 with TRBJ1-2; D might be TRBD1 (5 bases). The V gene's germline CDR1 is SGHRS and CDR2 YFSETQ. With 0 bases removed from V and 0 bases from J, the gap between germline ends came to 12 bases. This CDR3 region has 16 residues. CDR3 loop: CASSLGSGSTNYGYTF. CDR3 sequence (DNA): TGCGCCAGCAGCTTGGGGTCAGGGTCCACTAACTATGGCTACACCTTC. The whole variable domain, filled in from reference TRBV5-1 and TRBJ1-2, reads KAGVTQTPRYLIKTRGQQVTLSCSPISGHRSVSWYQQTPGQGLQFLFEYFSETQRNKGNFPGRFSGRQFSNSRSEMNVSTLELGDSALYLCASSLGSGSTNYGYTFGSGTRLTVV.

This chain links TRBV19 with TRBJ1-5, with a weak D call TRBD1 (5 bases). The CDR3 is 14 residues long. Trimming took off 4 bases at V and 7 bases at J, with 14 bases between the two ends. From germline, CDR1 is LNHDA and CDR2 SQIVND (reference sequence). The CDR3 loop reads CASSTTGPGQPQHF. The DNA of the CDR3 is TGTGCCAGTAGTACAACAGGTCCGGGACAGCCCCAGCATTTT. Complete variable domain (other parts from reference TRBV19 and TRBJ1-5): DGGITQSPKYLFRKEGQNVTLSCEQNLNHDAMYWYRQDPGQGLRLIYYSQIVNDFQKGDIAEGYSVSREKKESFPLTVTSAQKNPTAFYLCASSTTGPGQPQHFGDGTRLSIL.

DNA of the CDR3: TGCGCCAGCAGCTTGCGGGACAGGGTTGAAACTGAAGCTTTCTTT. The encoded protein is CASSLRDRVETEAFF. V is TRBV5-1 and J is TRBJ1-1; TRBD1 aligns across 9 bases. There are 15 residues in the CDR3. From germline, CDR1 is SGHRS and CDR2 YFSETQ. V shed 1 base and J 5 bases; nucleotides not matched to a gene: 6.

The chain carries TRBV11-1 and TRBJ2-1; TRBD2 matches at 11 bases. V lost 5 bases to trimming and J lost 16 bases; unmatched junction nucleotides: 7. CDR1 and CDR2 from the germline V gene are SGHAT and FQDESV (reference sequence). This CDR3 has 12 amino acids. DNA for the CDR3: TGTGCCAGCAGCCCGATAGCGGGGGGGCTCTTCTTC. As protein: CASSPIAGGLFF.

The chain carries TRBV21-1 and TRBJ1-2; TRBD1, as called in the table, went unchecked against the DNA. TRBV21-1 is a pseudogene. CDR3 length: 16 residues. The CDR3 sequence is CASSKGWDRGNYGYTF. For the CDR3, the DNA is TGTGCCAGCAGCAAAGGGTGGGACAGGGGTAACTATGGCTACACCTTC.

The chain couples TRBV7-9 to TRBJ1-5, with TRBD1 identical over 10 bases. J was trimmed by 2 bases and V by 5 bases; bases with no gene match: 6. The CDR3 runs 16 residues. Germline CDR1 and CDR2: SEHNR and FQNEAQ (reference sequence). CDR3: CASSPPGTGGNQPQHF. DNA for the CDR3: TGTGCCAGCAGCCCTCCCGGGACAGGGGGCAATCAGCCCCAGCATTTT.

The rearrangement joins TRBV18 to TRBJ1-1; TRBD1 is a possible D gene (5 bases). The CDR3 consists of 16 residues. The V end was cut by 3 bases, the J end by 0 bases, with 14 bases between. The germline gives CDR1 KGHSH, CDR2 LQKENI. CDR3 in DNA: TGTGCCAGCTCACCTAATGGAGGGACCTTGAACACTGAAGCTTTCTTT. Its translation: CASSPNGGTLNTEAFF.

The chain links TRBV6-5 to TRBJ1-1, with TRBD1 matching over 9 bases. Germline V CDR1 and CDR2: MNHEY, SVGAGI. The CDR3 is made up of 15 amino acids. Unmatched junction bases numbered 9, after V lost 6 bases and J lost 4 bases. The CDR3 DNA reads TGTGCCAGCAGCCTCGGGACAGGGAAGGGCACTGAAGCTTTCTTT. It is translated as CASSLGTGKGTEAFF.

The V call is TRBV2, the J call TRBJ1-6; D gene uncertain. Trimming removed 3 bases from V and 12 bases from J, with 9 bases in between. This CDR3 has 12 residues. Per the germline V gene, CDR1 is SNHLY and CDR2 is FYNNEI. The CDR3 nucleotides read TGTGCCAGCAGTGAGGGGTCAAGACCCCTCCACTTT. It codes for CASSEGSRPLHF.

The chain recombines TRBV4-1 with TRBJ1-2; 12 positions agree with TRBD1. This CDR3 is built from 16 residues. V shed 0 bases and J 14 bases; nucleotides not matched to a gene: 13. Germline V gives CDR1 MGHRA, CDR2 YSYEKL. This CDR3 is CASSQEVAGQGARRTF. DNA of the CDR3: TGCGCCAGCAGCCAAGAGGTAGCGGGACAGGGGGCTCGTAGGACCTTC.